This T cell receptor (beta chain) comes out of a study of T-cell memory formation after mild COVID-19. Study information: Clusters of TCRs were largely donor specific.

Researchers used 5'RACE with constant-segment primers to make TCR alpha and TCR beta cDNA libraries that carry sample barcodes and UMIs. TCRdb processed the 5' RACE reads anew with MiXCR; each CDR3 protein has one entry. Of approximately 40,000 distinct CDR3 sequences in the sample, about an eighth were seen once. In germline, CDR1 is DFQATT, CDR2 SNEGSKA (reference sequence). The CDR3 consists of 11 residues. Trimming left V 7 bases short and J 2 bases short, with 9 bases between. Sequenced input: PBMCs or a T cell subset sorted from them (not recorded which). The chain joins TRBV20-1 to TRBJ2-7, with unresolved D. The TCR sequence derives from a man between 18 and 29 years old who had mild COVID-19 (a few samples of this study predate the infection). Cell type and time point are not known. CDR3 bases: TGCAGTGTTGCAGGCACCTACGAGCAGTACTTC. It encodes CSVAGTYEQYF.